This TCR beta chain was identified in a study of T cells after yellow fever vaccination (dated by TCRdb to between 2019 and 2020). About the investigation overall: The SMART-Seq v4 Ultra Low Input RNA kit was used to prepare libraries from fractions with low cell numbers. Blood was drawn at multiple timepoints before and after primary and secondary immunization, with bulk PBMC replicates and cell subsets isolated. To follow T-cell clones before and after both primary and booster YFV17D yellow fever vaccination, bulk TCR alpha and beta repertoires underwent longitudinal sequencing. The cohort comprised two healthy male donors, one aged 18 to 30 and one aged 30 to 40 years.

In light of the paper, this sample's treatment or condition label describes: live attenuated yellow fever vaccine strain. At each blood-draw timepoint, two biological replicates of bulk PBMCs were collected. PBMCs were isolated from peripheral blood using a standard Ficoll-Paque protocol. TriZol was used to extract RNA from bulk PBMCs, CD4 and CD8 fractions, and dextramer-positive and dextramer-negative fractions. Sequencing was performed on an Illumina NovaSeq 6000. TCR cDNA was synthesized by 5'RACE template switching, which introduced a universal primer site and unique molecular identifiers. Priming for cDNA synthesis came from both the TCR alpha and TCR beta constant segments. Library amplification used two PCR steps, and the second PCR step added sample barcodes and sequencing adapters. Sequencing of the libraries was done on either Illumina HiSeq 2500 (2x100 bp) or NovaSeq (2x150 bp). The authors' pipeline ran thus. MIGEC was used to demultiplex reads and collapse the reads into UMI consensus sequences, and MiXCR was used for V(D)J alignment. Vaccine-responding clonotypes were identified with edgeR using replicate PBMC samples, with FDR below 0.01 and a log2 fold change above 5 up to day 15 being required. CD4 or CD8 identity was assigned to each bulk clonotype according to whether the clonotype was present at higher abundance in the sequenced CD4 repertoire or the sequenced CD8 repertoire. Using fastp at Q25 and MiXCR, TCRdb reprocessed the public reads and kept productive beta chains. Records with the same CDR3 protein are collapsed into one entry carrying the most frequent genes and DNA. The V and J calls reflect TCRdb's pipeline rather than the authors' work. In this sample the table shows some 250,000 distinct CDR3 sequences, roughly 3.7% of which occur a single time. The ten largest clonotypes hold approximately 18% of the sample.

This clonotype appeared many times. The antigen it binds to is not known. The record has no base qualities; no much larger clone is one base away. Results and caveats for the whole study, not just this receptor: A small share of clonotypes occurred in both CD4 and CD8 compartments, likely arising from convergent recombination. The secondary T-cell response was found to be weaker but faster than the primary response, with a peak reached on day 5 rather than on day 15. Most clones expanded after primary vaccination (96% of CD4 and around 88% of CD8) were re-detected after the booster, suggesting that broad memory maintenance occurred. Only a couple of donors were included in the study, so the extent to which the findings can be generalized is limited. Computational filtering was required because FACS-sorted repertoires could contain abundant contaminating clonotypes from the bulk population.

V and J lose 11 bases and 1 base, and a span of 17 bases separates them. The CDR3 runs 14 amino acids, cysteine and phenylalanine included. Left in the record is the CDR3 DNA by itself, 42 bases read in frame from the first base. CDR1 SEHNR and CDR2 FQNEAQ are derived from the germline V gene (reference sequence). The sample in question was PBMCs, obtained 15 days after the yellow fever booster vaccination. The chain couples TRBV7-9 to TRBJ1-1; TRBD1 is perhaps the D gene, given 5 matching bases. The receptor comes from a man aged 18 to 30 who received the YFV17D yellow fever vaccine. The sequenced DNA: TGTGCCGCCGGGCGGGGCGGGGGGAACACTGAAGCTTTCTTT. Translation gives CAAGRGGGNTEAFF. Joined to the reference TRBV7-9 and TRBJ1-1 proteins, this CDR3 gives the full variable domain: DTGVSQNPRHKITKRGQNVTFRCDPISEHNRLYWYRQTLGQGPEFLTYFQNEAQLEKSRLLSDRFSAERPKGSFSTLEIQRTEQGDSAMYLCAAGRGGGNTEAFFGQGTRLTVV.